The entry below describes one T cell receptor beta chain. This CDR3 spans 11 amino acids. Germline V CDR1 and CDR2: SGHDN, FVKESK. Trimming removed 0 bases at V and 10 bases at J, with 6 bases between. Generated by immunoSEQ multiplex PCR, the TCRdb table keeps only in-frame clones and is missing some. The data show about 75,000 clones, roughly 90% seen once. The entry originates in a study of blood T cell repertoires in COVID-19. Sequenced sample: peripheral blood. The origin of this receptor is a human donor in a cohort sampled during active COVID-19. The chain links TRBV14 to TRBJ1-2, with unresolved D. CDR3: CASSQDLTYTF. CDR3 coding DNA: TGTGCCAGCAGCCAAGATCTAACCTACACCTTC.